This TCR beta chain appears in the sequencing data of a study of T-cell reconstitution after alpha-beta-depleted transplantation in children. The study, taken as a whole, reports: It was surviving recipient T cells and thymic progenitors that gave some patients high TCRbeta diversity at day 60. It was reported that alpha-beta T cells came from several hundred expanded graft clones (about two months after transplant). It was newly produced T cells that mostly accounted for T-cell counts and diversity one year after transplant.

Molecular barcoding with unique molecular identifiers was used for the TCRbeta library. TCRdb itself ran the PCR reads through MiXCR, one entry per CDR3 protein. The sample has about 260,000 distinct CDR3 sequences; around 10% are singletons. The CDR3 extends over 19 amino acids. The V gene end was trimmed by 2 bases and the J gene end by 4 bases; junction bases not matched to a gene: 19. Germline CDR1 SQVTM, CDR2 ANQGSEA. This clonotype was counted ten times or more. Antigen specificity is unknown. This sequence originates from a male patient aged 2 to 9 who had a stem cell transplant for chronic granulomatous disease, so the T cells may come from the graft donor. This specimen was peripheral blood, taken 180 days after TCRalphabeta/CD19-depleted stem cell transplant. The chain uses TRBV29-1 and TRBJ1-2; 10 bases line up with TRBD1. The CDR3: CSVELGFGQGGPGLYGYTF. DNA of the CDR3: TGCAGCGTTGAATTAGGGTTTGGACAGGGGGGCCCCGGTCTCTATGGCTACACCTTC.